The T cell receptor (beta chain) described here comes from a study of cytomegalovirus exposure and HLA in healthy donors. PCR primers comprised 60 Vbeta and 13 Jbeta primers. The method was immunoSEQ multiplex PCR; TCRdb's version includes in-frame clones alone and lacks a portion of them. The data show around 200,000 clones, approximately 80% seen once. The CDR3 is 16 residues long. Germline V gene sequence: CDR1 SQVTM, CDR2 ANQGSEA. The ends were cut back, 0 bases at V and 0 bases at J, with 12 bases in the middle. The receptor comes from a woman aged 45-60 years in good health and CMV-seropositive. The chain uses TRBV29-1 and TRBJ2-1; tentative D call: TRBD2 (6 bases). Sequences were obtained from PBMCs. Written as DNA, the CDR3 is TGCAGCGTTGAAGAGGCAGAGCGGGTCTCCTACAATGAGCAGTTCTTC. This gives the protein CSVEEAERVSYNEQFF.